This T cell receptor (beta chain) is from a study of Graves' ophthalmopathy and Graves' hyperthyroidism. Study background: Blood was drawn at initial diagnosis, before any treatment. General study results and limits: Distinction of ophthalmopathy from stable hyperthyroidism by a 13-signature model reached almost 90% sensitivity and 75% to 83% specificity.

Transcripts of RNA were the source for amplifying TCR beta CDR3 regions. RT-PCR with HTBI primers came first, then second-round multiplex PCR. TCRdb recomputed calls from the multiplex PCR reads with MiXCR, one row per CDR3 protein. Here the sample spans fewer than 650,000 distinct CDR3 sequences, about a fifth being singletons. This CDR3 is built from 12 residues. Germline-derived CDR1 and CDR2 are LNHDA and SQIVND (reference sequence). The germline V and J ends were trimmed by 9 bases and 8 bases, with 16 bases remaining between them. The term stable hyperthyroidism indicated an absence of ophthalmopathy within 18 months of follow-up. PBMCs stemmed from 7.5 to 10 ml of fresh peripheral blood. This clonotype was found many times. What it recognizes is unknown.

The sample consisted of peripheral blood. V and J are TRBV19 and TRBJ1-2; tentatively, D is TRBD1 (5 bases). The clonotype originates from a woman between 18 and 29 years old with stable Graves' hyperthyroidism. Some clones in this sample may be carry-over from other donors' samples. CDR3 coding DNA: TGTGCCAGCCTATGGGGGACGGAGGGCTACACCTTC. Its protein is CASLWGTEGYTF.